This T cell receptor beta chain was retrieved from a study of blood T cell repertoires in COVID-19. Study-level information: PBMCs, B-cell-depleted T cells, or T cells were the source of the cDNA or gDNA that made up the material.

The CDR3 extends over 18 amino acids. Germline V gene data show CDR1 as LNHDA and CDR2 as SQIVND (reference sequence). J was trimmed by 2 bases and V by 1 base; bases with no gene match: 9. Repertoires were generated with immunoSEQ multiplex PCR, while TCRdb's copy carries only in-frame clones and drops some. This table holds more than 75,000 clones, just over 85% found once. The V and J genes are TRBV19 and TRBJ1-5; 9 bases align to TRBD1. Sequencing was done on a sample of peripheral blood. The TCR sequence derives from a woman at least 80 years old with acute or convalescent COVID-19. CDR3: CASSIGQWRQGGNQPQHF. CDR3 coding DNA: TGTGCCAGTAGTATAGGACAGTGGAGACAGGGGGGCAATCAGCCCCAGCATTTT.